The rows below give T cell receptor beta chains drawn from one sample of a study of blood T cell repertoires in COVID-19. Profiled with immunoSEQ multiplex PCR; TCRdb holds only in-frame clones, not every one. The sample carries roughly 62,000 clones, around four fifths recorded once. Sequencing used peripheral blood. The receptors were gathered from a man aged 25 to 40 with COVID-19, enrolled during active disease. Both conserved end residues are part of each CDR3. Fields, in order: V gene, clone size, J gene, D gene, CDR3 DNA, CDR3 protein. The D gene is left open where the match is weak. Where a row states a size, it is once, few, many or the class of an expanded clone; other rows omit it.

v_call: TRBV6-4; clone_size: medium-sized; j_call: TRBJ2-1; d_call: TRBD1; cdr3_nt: TGTGCCAGCAGTGACGAGACAGGGGGCTTCCAGCAGTTCTTC; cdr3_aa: CASSDETGGFQQFF
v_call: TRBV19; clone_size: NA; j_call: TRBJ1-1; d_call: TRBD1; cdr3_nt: TGTGCCAGTAGTATGAGGGGGCGAGGCACTGAAGCTTTCTTT; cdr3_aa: CASSMRGRGTEAFF
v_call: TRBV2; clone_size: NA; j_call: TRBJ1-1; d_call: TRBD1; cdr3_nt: TGTGCCAGCAGGACAGGGGGGGTCACTGAAGCTTTCTTT; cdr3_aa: CASRTGGVTEAFF
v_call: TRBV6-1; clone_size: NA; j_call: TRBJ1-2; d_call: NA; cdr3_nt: TGTGCCAGCAGTCAGCGCCTCGAGGGTAATTATGGCTACACCTTC; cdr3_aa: CASSQRLEGNYGYTF
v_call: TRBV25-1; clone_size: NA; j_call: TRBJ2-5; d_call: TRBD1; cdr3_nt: TGTGCCAGCAGAGGGACAGGGGGCGAGCAGACCCAGTACTTC; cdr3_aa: CASRGTGGEQTQYF
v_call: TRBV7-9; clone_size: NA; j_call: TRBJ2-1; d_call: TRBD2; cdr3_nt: TGTGCCAGCAGCTCCTGGACTAGCGGGATCTCCTACAATGAGCAGTTCTTC; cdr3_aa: CASSSWTSGISYNEQFF
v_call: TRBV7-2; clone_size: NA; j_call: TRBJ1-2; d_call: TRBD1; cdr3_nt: TGTGCCAGCAGCTTACCTAACAGGGGCCTCTATGGCTACACCTTC; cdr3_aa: CASSLPNRGLYGYTF
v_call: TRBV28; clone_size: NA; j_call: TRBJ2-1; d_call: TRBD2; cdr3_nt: TGTGCCAGCAGTTTTCTCCAGCGGGGCTACAATGAGCAGTTCTTC; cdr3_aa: CASSFLQRGYNEQFF
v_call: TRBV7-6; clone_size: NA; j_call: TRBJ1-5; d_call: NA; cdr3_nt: TGTGCCAGCAGCTTAGTCCCATCGGGAGGGGGAGAAGGACCCCAGCATTTT; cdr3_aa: CASSLVPSGGGEGPQHF
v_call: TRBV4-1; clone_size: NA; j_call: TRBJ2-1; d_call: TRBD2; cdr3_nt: TGCGCCAGCAGCCAAGAACCCCACCTACTAGCGGGAGCTAGGAATGAGCAGTTCTTC; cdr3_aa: CASSQEPHLLAGARNEQFF
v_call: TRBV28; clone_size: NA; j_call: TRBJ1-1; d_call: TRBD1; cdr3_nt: TGTGCCAGCAGTAGGGTACAGGGGTCGGGCACTGAAGCTTTCTTT; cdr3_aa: CASSRVQGSGTEAFF
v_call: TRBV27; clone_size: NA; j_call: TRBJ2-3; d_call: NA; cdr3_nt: TGTGCCAGCAGTTTTGGCGGGAGCACAGATACGCAGTATTTT; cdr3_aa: CASSFGGSTDTQYF
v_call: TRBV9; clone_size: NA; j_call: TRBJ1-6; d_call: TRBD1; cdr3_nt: TGTGCCAGCAGCATGGGACAGGGGGTACTATACTCACCCCTCCACTTT; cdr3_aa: CASSMGQGVLYSPLHF
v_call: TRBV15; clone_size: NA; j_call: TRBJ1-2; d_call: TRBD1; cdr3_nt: TGTGCCACCAGCCGGGGGACAGGGCCCGGTGGCTACACCTTC; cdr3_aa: CATSRGTGPGGYTF
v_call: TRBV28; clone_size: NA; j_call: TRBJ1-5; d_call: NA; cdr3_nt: TGTGCCAGCAGTTTAAATGTCGGGGGAAGCAATCAGCCCCAGCATTTT; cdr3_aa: CASSLNVGGSNQPQHF
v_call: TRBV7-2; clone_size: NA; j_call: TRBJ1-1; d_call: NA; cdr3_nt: TGTGCCAGCAGCTTAGGACGGAGCAACACTGAAGCTTTCTTT; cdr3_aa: CASSLGRSNTEAFF
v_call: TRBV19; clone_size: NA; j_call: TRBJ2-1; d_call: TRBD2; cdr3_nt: TGTGCCAGTAGTATTGGGCTAGCGGGAGCTCCTGAGCAGTTCTTC; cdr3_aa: CASSIGLAGAPEQFF
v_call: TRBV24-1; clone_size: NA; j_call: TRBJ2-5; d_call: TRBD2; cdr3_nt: TGTGCCACCAGTGATGTCGGGCGGGGGGGGGAAGAGACCCAGTACTTC; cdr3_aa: CATSDVGRGGEETQYF
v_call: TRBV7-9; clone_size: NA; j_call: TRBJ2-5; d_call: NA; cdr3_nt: TGTGCCAGCAGACTAGGGGGCCAAGAGACCCAGTACTTC; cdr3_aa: CASRLGGQETQYF
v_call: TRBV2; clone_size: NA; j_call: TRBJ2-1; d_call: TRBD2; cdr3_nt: TGTGCCAGTTTCGGGACTAGCGGGAGTTATGAGCAGTTCTTC; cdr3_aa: CASFGTSGSYEQFF
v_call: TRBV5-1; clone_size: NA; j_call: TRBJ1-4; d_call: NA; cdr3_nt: TGCGCCAGCAGCAGGAGCGAAGAAAAACTGTTTTTT; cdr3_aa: CASSRSEEKLFF
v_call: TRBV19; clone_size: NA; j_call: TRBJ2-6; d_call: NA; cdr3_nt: TGTGCCAGTAGTCAAAGGGGCCTCTCTGGGGCCAACGTCCTGACTTTC; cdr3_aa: CASSQRGLSGANVLTF
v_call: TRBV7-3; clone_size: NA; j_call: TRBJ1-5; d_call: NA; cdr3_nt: TGTGCCAGCAGCTCGCAGGGAAATCAGCCCCAGCATTTT; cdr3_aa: CASSSQGNQPQHF
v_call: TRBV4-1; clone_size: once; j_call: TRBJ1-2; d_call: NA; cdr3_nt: TGCGCCAGCAGCCGCCCTTCCAGGAACAACTATGGCTACACCTTC; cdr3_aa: CASSRPSRNNYGYTF
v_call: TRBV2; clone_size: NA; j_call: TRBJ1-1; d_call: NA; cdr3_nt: TGTGCCAGCAGTGGAAACCGGGGGACTGAAGCTTTCTTT; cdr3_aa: CASSGNRGTEAFF
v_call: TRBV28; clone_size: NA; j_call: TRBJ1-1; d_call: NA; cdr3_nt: TGTGCCAGCAGTTCCTCGCCTCGGGCTGAAGCTTTCTTT; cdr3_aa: CASSSSPRAEAFF
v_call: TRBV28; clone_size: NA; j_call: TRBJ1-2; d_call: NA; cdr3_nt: TGTGCCAGCCAAAACTATGGCTACACCTTC; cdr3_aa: CASQNYGYTF
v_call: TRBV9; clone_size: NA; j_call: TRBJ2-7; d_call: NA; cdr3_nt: TGTGCCAGCAGCGTAGTAGAGGGCGAGCAGTACTTC; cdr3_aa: CASSVVEGEQYF
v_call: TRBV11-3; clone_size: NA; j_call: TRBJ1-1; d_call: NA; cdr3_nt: TGTGCCAGCAGCTTGGCAGGCAACACTGAAGCTTTCTTT; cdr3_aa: CASSLAGNTEAFF
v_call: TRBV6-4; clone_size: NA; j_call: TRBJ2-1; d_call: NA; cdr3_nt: TGTGCCAGCAGTGTGGGGCGGTACAATGAGCAGTTCTTC; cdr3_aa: CASSVGRYNEQFF
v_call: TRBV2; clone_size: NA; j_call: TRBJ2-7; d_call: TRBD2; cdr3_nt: TGTGCCAGCAGCGTAGCGGGAGGGTCCTACGAGCAGTACTTC; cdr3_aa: CASSVAGGSYEQYF
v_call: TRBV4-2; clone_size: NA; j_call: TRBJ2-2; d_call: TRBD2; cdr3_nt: TGTGCCAGCAGCCAGACGGGACTAGCGGGAAACACCGGGGAGCTGTTTTTT; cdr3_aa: CASSQTGLAGNTGELFF
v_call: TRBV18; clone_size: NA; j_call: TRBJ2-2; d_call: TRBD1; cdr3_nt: TGTGCCAGCTCCCCAGGGACAGGGAGAACCGGGGAGCTGTTTTTT; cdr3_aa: CASSPGTGRTGELFF
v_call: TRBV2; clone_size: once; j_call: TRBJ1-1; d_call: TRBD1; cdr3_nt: TGTGCCAGCAGGGGGACAGCGAACACTGAAGCTTTCTTT; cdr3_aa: CASRGTANTEAFF
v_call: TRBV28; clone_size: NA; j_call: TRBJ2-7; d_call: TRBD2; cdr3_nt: TGTGCCAGCCGCTATCCGGGACTACAAGACGAGCAGTACTTC; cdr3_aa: CASRYPGLQDEQYF
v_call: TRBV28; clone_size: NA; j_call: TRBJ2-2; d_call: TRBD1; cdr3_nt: TGTGCCAGCAGTCCGGGACAGGGGAATACCGGGGAGCTGTTTTTT; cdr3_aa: CASSPGQGNTGELFF
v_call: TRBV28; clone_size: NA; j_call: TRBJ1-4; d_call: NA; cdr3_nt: TGTGCCAGCAGTTCTAGACAGCTAATAGGTCCGGTGTTTTTT; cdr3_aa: CASSSRQLIGPVFF
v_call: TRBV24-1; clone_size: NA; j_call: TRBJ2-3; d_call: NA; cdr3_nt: TGTGCCACCAGTGACAATGGACAGAGCACAGATACGCAGTATTTT; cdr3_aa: CATSDNGQSTDTQYF
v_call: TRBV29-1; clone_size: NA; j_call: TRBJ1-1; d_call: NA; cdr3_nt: TGCAGCGTTGAACTGGTGGGTTCGGGCACTGAAGCTTTCTTT; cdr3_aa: CSVELVGSGTEAFF
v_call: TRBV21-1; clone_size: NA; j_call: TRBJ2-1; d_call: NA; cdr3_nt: TGTGCCAGCAGTCAAGTCCCCGCTCCGAGCTCCTACAATGAGCAGTTCTTC; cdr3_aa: CASSQVPAPSSYNEQFF
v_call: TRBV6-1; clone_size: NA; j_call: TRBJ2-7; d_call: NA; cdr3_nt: TGTGCCAGCAGTGAAGCGCTTCCAGGGATGTACTTC; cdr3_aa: CASSEALPGMYF
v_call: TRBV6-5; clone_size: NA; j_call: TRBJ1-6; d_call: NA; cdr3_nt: TGTGCCGGGTCTACAGTGAATAATTCACCCCTCCACTTT; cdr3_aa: CAGSTVNNSPLHF
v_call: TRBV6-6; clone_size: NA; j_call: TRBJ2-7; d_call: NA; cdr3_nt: TGTGCCAGCAGTTACGTAGAGGCACCGGACTACGAGCAGTACTTC; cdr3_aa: CASSYVEAPDYEQYF
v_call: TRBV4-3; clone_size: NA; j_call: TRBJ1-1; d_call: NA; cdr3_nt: TGCGCCAGCAGCCCCTCCGCCCTCGGAGGTGATGAAGCTTTCTTT; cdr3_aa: CASSPSALGGDEAFF
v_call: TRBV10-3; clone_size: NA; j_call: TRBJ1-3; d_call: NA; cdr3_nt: TGTGCCATCACCCCTGCGGCTGACTCTGGAAACACCATATATTTT; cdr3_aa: CAITPAADSGNTIYF
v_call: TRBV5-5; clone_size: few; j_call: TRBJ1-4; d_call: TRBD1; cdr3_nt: TGTGCCAGCACCACCGGGACAGGGAGGGGAGCTAATGAAAAACTGTTTTTT; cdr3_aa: CASTTGTGRGANEKLFF
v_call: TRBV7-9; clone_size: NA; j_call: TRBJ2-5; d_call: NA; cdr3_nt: TGTGCCAGCAGCCCCCGACAGCACCAAGAGACCCAGTACTTC; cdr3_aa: CASSPRQHQETQYF
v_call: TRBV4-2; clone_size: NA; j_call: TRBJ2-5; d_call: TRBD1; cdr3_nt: TGTGCCAGCAGCCGAAAGGGACAGGGGTATGGAGAGACCCAGTACTTC; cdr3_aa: CASSRKGQGYGETQYF
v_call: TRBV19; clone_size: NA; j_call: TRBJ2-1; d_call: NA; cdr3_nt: TGTGCCAGTAGTATCACCGGGAGCTCCTACAATGAGCAGTTCTTC; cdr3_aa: CASSITGSSYNEQFF
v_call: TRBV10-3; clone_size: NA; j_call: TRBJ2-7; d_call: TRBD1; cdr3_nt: TGTGCCATCAGCGGGGACAGGGTCTACGAGCAGTACTTC; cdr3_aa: CAISGDRVYEQYF
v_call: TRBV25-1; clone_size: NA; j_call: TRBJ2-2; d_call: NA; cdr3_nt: TGTGCCAGCATCGGGGCAGGGGTTACCGGGGAGCTGTTTTTT; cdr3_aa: CASIGAGVTGELFF
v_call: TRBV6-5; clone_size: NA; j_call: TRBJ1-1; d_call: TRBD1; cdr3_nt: TGTGCCAGCAGTTGGACAGGGGGCAGAACTGAAGCTTTCTTT; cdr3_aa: CASSWTGGRTEAFF
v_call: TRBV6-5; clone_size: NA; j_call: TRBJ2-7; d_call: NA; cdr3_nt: TGTGCCAGCAGTTACTCCGCAGTGCCCTCCTACGAGCAGTACTTC; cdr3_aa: CASSYSAVPSYEQYF
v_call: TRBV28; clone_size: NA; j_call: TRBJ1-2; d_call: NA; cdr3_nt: TGTGCCAGCAGTAACAGGATTGCTAACTATGGCTACACCTTC; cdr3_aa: CASSNRIANYGYTF